The 6 T cell receptor beta chains below come from one sample, sequenced in a study of T-cell memory formation after mild COVID-19. MiXCR was run by TCRdb on the 5' RACE reads, yielding one entry per CDR3 protein. The data show over 350,000 distinct CDR3 sequences, 24% seen once. Sequencing input: PBMCs or a T cell subset sorted from them (not recorded which). These receptors came from an adult woman who had mild COVID-19 (a few samples of this study predate the infection). Cell type and time point are not known.

This chain uses TRBV7-8 with TRBJ2-3; D possibly corresponds to TRBD2 (6 bases). V gave up 5 bases and J gave up 2 bases, with 17 bases separating them. Germline CDR1 and CDR2: SGHVS and FQNEAQ. This CDR3 is 16 amino acids long. The CDR3 is CASSPTGGSLTDTQYF. The CDR3 DNA sequence: TGTGCCAGCAGCCCCACTGGGGGGAGCCTCACAGATACGCAGTATTTT.

This chain links TRBV10-3 with TRBJ2-7; TRBD1 matches 7 bases. The V and J ends lost 6 bases and 6 bases, in that order; junction bases with no gene match: 5. This CDR3 region has 12 residues. CDR1 is ENHRY, CDR2 SYGVKD, per germline. The chain's CDR3 is CAIRETGLEQYF. The CDR3, as DNA: TGTGCCATCAGGGAGACAGGGCTCGAGCAGTACTTC.

This clonotype was found a few times. The chain couples TRBV10-3 to TRBJ2-2, with no clear D. CDR3 length equals 13 residues. Between the trimmed V and J ends, which lost 0 bases and 4 bases, there was a span of 3 bases. The germline gives CDR1 ENHRY, CDR2 SYGVKD. The chain's CDR3 is CAISESATGELFF. CDR3 DNA sequence: TGTGCCATCAGTGAGTCAGCCACCGGGGAGCTGTTTTTT.

This sequence joins TRBV7-9 and TRBJ2-7; 9 bases match TRBD1. J was trimmed by 5 bases and V by 7 bases; bases with no gene match: 12. Germline values: CDR1 SEHNR, CDR2 FQNEAQ (reference sequence). CDR3 length: 15 amino acids. The CDR3 bases are TGTGCCAGCAACCCACCGGGACAGGGTCCCCACGAGCAGTACTTC. Amino acid sequence: CASNPPGQGPHEQYF.

The table lists this clonotype with a few counts. V usage is TRBV27 and J usage is TRBJ1-5, with no clear D. Trimming pared 5 bases from V and 6 bases from J, leaving 23 bases between. The germline V gene encodes CDR1 MNHEY and CDR2 SMNVEV (reference sequence). The CDR3 runs to 17 residues. CDR3 residues: CASSPTWAGRSVQPQHF. The CDR3 DNA is TGTGCCAGCAGTCCAACTTGGGCAGGTCGATCGGTTCAGCCCCAGCATTTT.

The V gene is TRBV7-6, the J gene TRBJ2-2; possible D gene TRBD2, 5 bases. This CDR3 is built from 15 residues. Trimming left V 5 bases short and J 3 bases short, with 13 bases between. Per the germline V gene, CDR1 is SGHVS and CDR2 is FNYEAQ. CDR3 loop: CASSRGSLDTGELFF. CDR3 nucleotide sequence: TGTGCCAGCAGCAGAGGGTCCCTCGACACCGGGGAGCTGTTTTTT.